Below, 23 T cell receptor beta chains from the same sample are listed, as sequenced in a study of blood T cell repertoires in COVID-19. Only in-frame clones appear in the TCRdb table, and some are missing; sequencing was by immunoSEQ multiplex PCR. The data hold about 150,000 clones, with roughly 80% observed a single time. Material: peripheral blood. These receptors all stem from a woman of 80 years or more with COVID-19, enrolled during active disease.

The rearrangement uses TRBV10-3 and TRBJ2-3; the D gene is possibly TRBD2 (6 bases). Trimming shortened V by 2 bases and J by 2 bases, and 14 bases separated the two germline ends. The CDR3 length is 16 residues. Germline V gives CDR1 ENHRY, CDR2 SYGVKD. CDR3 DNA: TGTGCCATCAGTGAGCCGTTTAGCGGCTTCACAGATACGCAGTATTTT. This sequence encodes CAISEPFSGFTDTQYF.

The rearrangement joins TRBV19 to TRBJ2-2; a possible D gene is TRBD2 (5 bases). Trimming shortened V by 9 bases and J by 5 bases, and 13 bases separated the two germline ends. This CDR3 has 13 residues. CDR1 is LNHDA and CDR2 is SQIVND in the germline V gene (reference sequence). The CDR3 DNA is TGTGCCAGCCGACATCGGGAAACCGGGGAGCTGTTTTTT. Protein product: CASRHRETGELFF.

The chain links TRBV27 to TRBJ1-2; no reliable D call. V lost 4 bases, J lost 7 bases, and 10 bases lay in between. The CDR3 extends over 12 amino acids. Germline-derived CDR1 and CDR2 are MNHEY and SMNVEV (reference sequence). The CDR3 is CASSSPAGGYTF. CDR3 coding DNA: TGTGCCAGCAGTTCCCCCGCGGGTGGCTACACCTTC.

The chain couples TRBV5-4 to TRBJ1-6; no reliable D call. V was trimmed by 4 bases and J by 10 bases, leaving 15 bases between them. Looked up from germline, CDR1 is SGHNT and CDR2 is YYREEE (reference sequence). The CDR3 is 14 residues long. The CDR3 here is CASSPGRGKSPLHF. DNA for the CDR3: TGTGCCAGCAGCCCGGGAAGAGGGAAGTCACCCCTCCACTTT.

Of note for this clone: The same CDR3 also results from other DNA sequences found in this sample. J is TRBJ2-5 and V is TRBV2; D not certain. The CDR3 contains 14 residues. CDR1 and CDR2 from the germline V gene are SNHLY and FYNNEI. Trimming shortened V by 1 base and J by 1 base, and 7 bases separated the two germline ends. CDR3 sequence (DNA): TGTGCCAGCAGTGAAGGGGCGCTCCAAGAGACCCAGTACTTC. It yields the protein CASSEGALQETQYF.

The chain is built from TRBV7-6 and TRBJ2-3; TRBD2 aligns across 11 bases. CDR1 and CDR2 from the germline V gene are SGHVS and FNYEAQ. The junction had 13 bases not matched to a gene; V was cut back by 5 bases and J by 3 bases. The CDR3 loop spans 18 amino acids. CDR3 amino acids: CASSPWTVAGGQTDTQYF. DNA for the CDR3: TGTGCCAGCAGCCCCTGGACCGTAGCGGGGGGGCAAACAGATACGCAGTATTTT.

Written as DNA, the CDR3 is TGTGCCAGCTCAGTAAACAGGGACAATCAGCCCCAGCATTTT. Translation gives CASSVNRDNQPQHF. The chain employs TRBV18 and TRBJ1-5, with TRBD1 as a possible D gene (6 bases). Germline assignment: CDR1 KGHSH and CDR2 LQKENI. The CDR3 is made up of 14 amino acids. The ends were cut back, 5 bases at V and 3 bases at J, with 11 bases in the middle.

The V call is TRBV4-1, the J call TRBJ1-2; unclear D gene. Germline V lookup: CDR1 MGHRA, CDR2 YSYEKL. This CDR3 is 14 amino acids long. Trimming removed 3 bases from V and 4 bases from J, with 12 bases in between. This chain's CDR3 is CASSHVVWPYGYTF. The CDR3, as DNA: TGCGCCAGCAGCCATGTTGTCTGGCCCTATGGCTACACCTTC.

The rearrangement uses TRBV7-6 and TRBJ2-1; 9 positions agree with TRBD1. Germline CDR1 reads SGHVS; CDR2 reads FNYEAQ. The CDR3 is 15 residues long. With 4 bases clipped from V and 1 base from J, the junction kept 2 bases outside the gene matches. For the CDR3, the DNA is TGTGCCAGCAGCTCAGGACAGGGGTCCTACAATGAGCAGTTCTTC. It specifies CASSSGQGSYNEQFF.

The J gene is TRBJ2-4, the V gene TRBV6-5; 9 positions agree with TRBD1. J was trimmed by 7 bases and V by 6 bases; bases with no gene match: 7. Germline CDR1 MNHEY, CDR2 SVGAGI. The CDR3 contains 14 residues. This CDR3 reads CASSPGQGGNIQYF. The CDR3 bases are TGTGCCAGCAGCCCGGGACAGGGAGGGAACATTCAGTACTTC.

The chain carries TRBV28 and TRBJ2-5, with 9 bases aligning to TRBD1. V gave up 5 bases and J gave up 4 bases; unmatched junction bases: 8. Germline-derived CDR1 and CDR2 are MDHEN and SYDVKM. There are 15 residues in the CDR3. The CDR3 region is CASSPGQGGGETQYF. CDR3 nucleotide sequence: TGTGCCAGCAGTCCGGGACAGGGTGGAGGAGAGACCCAGTACTTC.

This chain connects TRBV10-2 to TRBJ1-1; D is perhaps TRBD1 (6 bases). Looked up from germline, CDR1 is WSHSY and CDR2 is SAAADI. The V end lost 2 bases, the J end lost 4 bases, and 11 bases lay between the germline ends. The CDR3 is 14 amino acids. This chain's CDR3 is CASSEQGTVTEAFF. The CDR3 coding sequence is TGCGCCAGCAGTGAGCAGGGGACGGTCACTGAAGCTTTCTTT.

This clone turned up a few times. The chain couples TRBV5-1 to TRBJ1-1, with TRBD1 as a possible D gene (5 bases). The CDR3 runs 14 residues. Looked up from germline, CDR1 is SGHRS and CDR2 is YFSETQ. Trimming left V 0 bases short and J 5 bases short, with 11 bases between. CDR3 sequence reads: CASSLEPSGTEAFF. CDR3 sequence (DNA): TGCGCCAGCAGCTTGGAACCCTCAGGGACTGAAGCTTTCTTT. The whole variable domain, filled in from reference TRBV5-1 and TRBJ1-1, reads KAGVTQTPRYLIKTRGQQVTLSCSPISGHRSVSWYQQTPGQGLQFLFEYFSETQRNKGNFPGRFSGRQFSNSRSEMNVSTLELGDSALYLCASSLEPSGTEAFFGQGTRLTVV.

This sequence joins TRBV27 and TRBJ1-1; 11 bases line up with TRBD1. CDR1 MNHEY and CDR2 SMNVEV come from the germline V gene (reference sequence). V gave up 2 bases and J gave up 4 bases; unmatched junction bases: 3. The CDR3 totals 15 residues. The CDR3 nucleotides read TGTGCCAGCAGTTTAGGGGACAGGGGGGGCACTGAAGCTTTCTTT. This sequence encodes CASSLGDRGGTEAFF.

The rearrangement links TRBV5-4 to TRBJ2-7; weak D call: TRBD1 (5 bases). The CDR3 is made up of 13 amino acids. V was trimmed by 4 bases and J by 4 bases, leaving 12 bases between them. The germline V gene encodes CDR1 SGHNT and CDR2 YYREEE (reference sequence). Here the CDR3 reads CASSDREIYEQYF. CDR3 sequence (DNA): TGTGCCAGCAGCGACAGAGAGATTTACGAGCAGTACTTC.

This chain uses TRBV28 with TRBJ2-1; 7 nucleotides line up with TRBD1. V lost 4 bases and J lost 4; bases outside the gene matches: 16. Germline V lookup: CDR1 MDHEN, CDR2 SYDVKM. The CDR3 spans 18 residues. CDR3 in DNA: TGTGCCAGCAGTTCGCCAATAACCCGACAGGGTACGTACAATGAGCAGTTCTTC. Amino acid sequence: CASSSPITRQGTYNEQFF.

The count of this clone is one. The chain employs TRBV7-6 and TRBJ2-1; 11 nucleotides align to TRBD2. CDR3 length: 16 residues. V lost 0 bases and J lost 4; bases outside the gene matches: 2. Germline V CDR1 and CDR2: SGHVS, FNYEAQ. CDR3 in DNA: TGTGCCAGCAGCTTAGCTGTAGCGGGGGGGTACAATGAGCAGTTCTTC. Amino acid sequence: CASSLAVAGGYNEQFF.

For the CDR3, the DNA is TGTGCCAGCAGTCGTGCTAATAGCGTACGGGAGACCCAGTACTTC. Protein product: CASSRANSVRETQYF. This chain uses TRBV7-8 with TRBJ2-5; possible D gene TRBD2, 5 bases. The germline gives CDR1 SGHVS, CDR2 FQNEAQ. This CDR3 region has 15 residues. V shed 6 bases and J shed 5 bases, with 19 bases lying between them.

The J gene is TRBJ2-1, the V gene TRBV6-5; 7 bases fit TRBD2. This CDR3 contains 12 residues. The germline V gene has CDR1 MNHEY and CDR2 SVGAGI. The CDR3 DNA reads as TGTGCGACAAAGCGGGAAGGGAATGAGCAGTTCTTC. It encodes CATKREGNEQFF.

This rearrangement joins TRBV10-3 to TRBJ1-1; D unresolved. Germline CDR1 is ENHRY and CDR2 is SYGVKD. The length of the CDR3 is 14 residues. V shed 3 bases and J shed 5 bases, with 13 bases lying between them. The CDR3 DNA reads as TGTGCCATCAGTGAACCCGCGGGGAATACTGAAGCTTTCTTT. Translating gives CAISEPAGNTEAFF.

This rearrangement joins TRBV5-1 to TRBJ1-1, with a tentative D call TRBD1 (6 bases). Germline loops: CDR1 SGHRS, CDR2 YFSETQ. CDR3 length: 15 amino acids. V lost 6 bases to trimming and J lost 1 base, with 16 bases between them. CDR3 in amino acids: CASTTGGTQNTEAFF. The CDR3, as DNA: TGCGCCAGCACTACGGGGGGCACGCAGAACACTGAAGCTTTCTTT.

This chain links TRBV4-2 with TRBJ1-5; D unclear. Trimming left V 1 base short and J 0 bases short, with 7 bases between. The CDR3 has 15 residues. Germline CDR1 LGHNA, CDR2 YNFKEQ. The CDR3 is CASSQGGYSNQPQHF. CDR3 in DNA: TGTGCCAGCAGCCAAGGAGGATATAGCAATCAGCCCCAGCATTTT.

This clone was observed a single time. This CDR3 is CGVVTVYDTQYF. In DNA form, the CDR3 reads TGTGGGGTGGTTACAGTGTACGATACGCAGTATTTT. This sequence joins TRBV28 and TRBJ2-3; D not certain. The CDR3 has 12 amino acids. Per germline, CDR1 MDHEN and CDR2 SYDVKM.